A few counts support the clone carrying this T cell receptor beta chain. These data originate in a study of blood T cell repertoires in COVID-19. Overall study context: The United States, Italy and Spain provided the acute and convalescent COVID-19 samples. PBMCs, B-cell-depleted T cells, or T cells were the source of the cDNA or gDNA that made up the material.

The CDR3 runs 12 residues. Germline CDR1 is SGHRS and CDR2 is YFSETQ. Trimming took 0 bases from V and 12 from J; bases not matched to a gene: 4. Original processing notes: The assay estimated nucleated cells by amplifying reference gene primers. Produced via immunoSEQ multiplex PCR; TCRdb's table is partial and in-frame only. V and J calls and clone size are given by that table; D and trimming were obtained from the DNA. The sample records around 130,000 clones, about 80% being singletons. The V call is TRBV5-1, the J call TRBJ1-2; 8 bases agree with TRBD1. The sample consisted of peripheral blood. The origin of this receptor is a man aged 45 to 65 with acute or convalescent COVID-19. CDR3 in amino acids: CASSLGQGANTF. Written as DNA, the CDR3 is TGCGCCAGCAGCTTGGGGCAGGGGGCGAACACCTTC.